This T cell receptor (beta chain) was retrieved from a study of blood T cell repertoires in COVID-19. Authors' processing steps: Estimation of nucleated cell counts was performed using reference gene primer amplification. The assay was immunoSEQ multiplex PCR, and TCRdb's table has in-frame clones only and misses some. V, J and clone size were drawn from that table, and D and trimming were deduced from the DNA. The sample holds roughly 200,000 clones, about 95% seen once. The CDR3 contains 16 residues. The J segment lost 5 bases and the V segment lost 0 bases, leaving 6 bases of the junction unmatched. Germline CDR1 is MNHNY and CDR2 is SVGAGI (reference sequence).

The receptor comes from a man younger than 45 with COVID-19, enrolled during active disease. The material sequenced was peripheral blood. The chain joins TRBV6-6 to TRBJ1-5, with 8 bases aligning to TRBD1. CDR3 sequence (DNA): TGTGCCAGCAGTTACTCGATTCAGGGGGCCTATCAGCCCCAGCATTTT. Translation gives CASSYSIQGAYQPQHF.